The clone carrying this T cell receptor beta chain appeared a few times. Its antigen remains unknown. CDR1 is MDHEN, CDR2 SYDVKM, per germline. The V segment lost 4 bases and the J segment 7 bases; nucleotides outside the gene matches: 12. CDR3 length: 15 residues. The investigators reverse transcribed all of the isolated RNA, so they sequenced expressed TCRB transcripts. Data came from immunoSEQ multiplex PCR; TCRdb stores just in-frame clones and leaves some out. The sample yields some 640,000 clones, around 15% seen once. This sample was included in a study of beta chain features in type 1 diabetes. Regarding the study as a whole: Type 1 diabetes patients had TCRB CDR3s that were shorter (moderately but significantly so) in all four CD4+ subsets.

The sample comprised naive CD4+ T cells from blood. The clonotype originates from a man younger than 30 with type 1 diabetes. This chain connects TRBV28 to TRBJ2-7; the match to TRBD1 covers 8 bases. This CDR3 reads CASSSPGQGYGEQYF. CDR3 nucleotide sequence: TGTGCCAGCAGTTCCCCCGGACAGGGATATGGAGAGCAGTACTTC.